Listed here is a single TCR beta chain. Its antigen is not identified. There are 14 residues in the CDR3. Per germline, CDR1 SGHNT and CDR2 YYREEE (reference sequence). V was clipped by 3 bases and J by 2 bases, with 12 bases between them. The repertoire was sequenced with immunoSEQ multiplex PCR; TCRdb's copy has only in-frame clones and lacks some. The repertoire holds about 95,000 clones, with roughly 88% as singletons. This entry is derived from a study of OX40 agonist ivuxolimab in advanced cancers. About the study: Participants, 65% to 85% male, averaged approximately 60 years of age, ranging from 23 to 79. Study-wide findings and caveats: The work left the antigen specificity of expanded peripheral T cells undetermined.

The TCR comes from an adult with an advanced solid tumor such as melanoma, head and neck, liver or kidney cancer. The specimen was CD4+ or CD8+ T cells sorted from blood, collected in a trial of the OX40 agonist ivuxolimab. The chain links TRBV5-4 to TRBJ2-7; D possibly matches TRBD1 or TRBD2 (5 bases each). The CDR3 DNA sequence: TGTGCCAGCAGCTCCCGGGACGGGACCTACGAGCAGTACTTC. As protein: CASSSRDGTYEQYF.